This entry lists 18 T cell receptor beta chains sequenced from one sample in a study of T cell responses to AZD1222 COVID-19 vaccine (dated by TCRdb to the early 2020s). Read against the paper, the sample's time point label means: baseline before first vaccination. Library construction relied on the immunoSEQ multiplex PCR assay. As stored in TCRdb, this immuneACCESS dataset retains in-frame rearrangements with V and J assigned. A fraction of the clones does not appear; measured against another copy, unresolved V genes explain less than half of the discrepancy, and the remainder lacks a known reason. In this sample the table shows tens of thousands of clones, roughly 89% of which occur a single time. Roughly 6.6% of the sample lies in the top ten. The input for sequencing was peripheral blood, taken on day 0 of AZD1222 vaccination. These receptor sequences come from an adult in good health.

This clone was counted once. Sequence at one end of the junction differs from germline and may be a read error. The gene calls are TRBV6-1 and TRBJ1-2; 9 nucleotides match TRBD1. This CDR3 has 15 residues. The V gene's germline CDR1 is MNHNS and CDR2 SASEGT. The DNA of the CDR3 is TGTGCCAGCAGGGAAGAGGACAGGGGAAGGGATGGCTACACCTTC. Translation gives CASREEDRGRDGYTF.

The chain joins TRBV24-1 to TRBJ2-2, with 8 bases aligning to TRBD1. This CDR3 region has 14 residues. The V segment lost 8 bases and the J segment 4 bases; nucleotides outside the gene matches: 5. The germline gives CDR1 KGHDR, CDR2 SFDVKD. The CDR3 protein is CATTGTGGTGELFF. The CDR3 nucleotides read TGTGCCACCACCGGGACAGGCGGCACCGGGGAGCTGTTTTTT.

The gene calls are TRBV19 and TRBJ2-7; TRBD1 or TRBD2 may be the D gene (5 bases each). The CDR3 sequence is 14 residues long. Trimming removed 3 bases from V and 0 bases from J, with 9 bases in between. Germline V CDR1 and CDR2: LNHDA, SQIVND (reference sequence). The CDR3 region has the DNA TGTGCCAGTAGTATTGGGGGAAGCTCCTACGAGCAGTACTTC. Its protein is CASSIGGSSYEQYF. The full variable domain, completed using reference TRBV19 and TRBJ2-7, is DGGITQSPKYLFRKEGQNVTLSCEQNLNHDAMYWYRQDPGQGLRLIYYSQIVNDFQKGDIAEGYSVSREKKESFPLTVTSAQKNPTAFYLCASSIGGSSYEQYFGPGTRLTVT.

This clone was seen only a few times. For the CDR3, the DNA is TGCGCCAGCAGCTTATCAGGGGGCAATGGCTACACCTTC. It yields the protein CASSLSGGNGYTF. The gene calls are TRBV5-1 and TRBJ1-2; TRBD1 matches 8 bases. V lost 2 bases, J lost 6 bases, and 3 bases stayed unmatched. Per germline, CDR1 SGHRS and CDR2 YFSETQ. This CDR3 region has 13 residues.

The V gene is TRBV27, the J gene TRBJ1-1; 12 nucleotides align to TRBD1. In germline, CDR1 is MNHEY, CDR2 SMNVEV (reference sequence). The V and J ends lost 5 bases and 1 base, in that order; junction bases with no gene match: 2. This CDR3 is built from 15 residues. CDR3 amino acids: CASSKGQGANTEAFF. CDR3 DNA sequence: TGTGCCAGCAGTAAGGGACAGGGGGCGAACACTGAAGCTTTCTTT.

The J gene is TRBJ1-2, the V gene TRBV2; 8 nucleotides agree with TRBD1. The V and J ends lost 4 bases and 7 bases, in that order; junction bases with no gene match: 5. This CDR3 region has 13 residues. Germline CDR1 SNHLY, CDR2 FYNNEI. As DNA, the CDR3 is TGTGCCAGCAGTGGACAGGGGAAAGGTGGCTACACCTTC. Its protein product is CASSGQGKGGYTF.

The J gene is TRBJ2-1, the V gene TRBV15, with a weak D call TRBD2 (6 bases). Trimming took 0 bases from V and 6 from J, leaving 12 bases between them. Germline-derived CDR1 and CDR2 are LNHNV and YYDKDF (reference sequence). The CDR3 covers 15 residues. The CDR3 DNA sequence: TGTGCCACCAGCAGAGATGGTGGGGGGTTCAATGAGCAGTTCTTC. It specifies CATSRDGGGFNEQFF.

The chain links TRBV10-3 to TRBJ2-7; D is unresolved. Trimming shortened V by 5 bases and J by 3 bases, and 8 bases separated the two germline ends. Per germline, CDR1 ENHRY and CDR2 SYGVKD. CDR3 length: 12 amino acids. This CDR3 is CAISSYNYEQYF. In nucleotides, the CDR3 is TGTGCCATCAGTAGTTACAACTACGAGCAGTACTTC.

The V and J genes are TRBV18 and TRBJ1-6; D is uncertain. CDR3 size: 17 residues. The V end lost 5 bases, the J end lost 0 bases, and 14 bases lay between the germline ends. The germline V gene has CDR1 KGHSH and CDR2 LQKENI. CDR3 nucleotide sequence: TGTGCCAGCTCATGGACCTTGAGCAGCTCCTATAATTCACCCCTCCACTTT. Translating gives CASSWTLSSSYNSPLHF.

This chain uses TRBV6-5 with TRBJ1-1; a weak D match, TRBD1 (5 bases). The CDR3 contains 14 residues. The ends were cut back, 6 bases at V and 6 bases at J, with 17 bases in the middle. Germline CDR1 is MNHEY and CDR2 is SVGAGI. The CDR3 DNA follows: TGTGCCAGCAGGGGAGGGACCGCTTCCCCTGAAGCTTTCTTT. Translating it yields CASRGGTASPEAFF.

This clone was seen a single time. The J gene is TRBJ2-7, the V gene TRBV6-5, with D possibly being TRBD2 (6 bases). From germline, CDR1 is MNHEY and CDR2 SVGAGI. With 11 bases removed from V and 3 bases from J, the gap between germline ends came to 20 bases. This CDR3 has 14 residues. The CDR3 loop is CACGEVLGVYEQYF. CDR3 sequence (DNA): TGTGCCTGCGGGGAGGTCCTTGGGGTCTACGAGCAGTACTTC.

The chain has TRBV4-1 and TRBJ1-1; D is ambiguous. Trimming took 1 base from V and 7 from J, leaving 10 bases between them. Germline V gives CDR1 MGHRA, CDR2 YSYEKL. The CDR3 runs to 13 residues. The CDR3 DNA follows: TGCGCCAGCAGCCAAGGAGTTAGTGGTGAAGCTTTCTTT. This codes for CASSQGVSGEAFF.

This clone turned up a few times. The chain joins TRBV7-2 to TRBJ1-2; a weak D match, TRBD1 (5 bases). Trimming stripped 1 base from V and 5 bases from J, with 11 bases between. CDR3 length equals 14 residues. Germline CDR1 SGHTA, CDR2 FQGNSA. For the CDR3, the DNA is TGTGCCAGCAGCTTAGTGGGGGTTTGGTATGGCTACACCTTC. The encoded protein is CASSLVGVWYGYTF. Using reference TRBV7-2 and TRBJ1-2 for the parts outside the CDR3, the full variable domain is GAGVSQSPSNKVTEKGKDVELRCDPISGHTALYWYRQSLGQGLEFLIYFQGNSAPDKSGLPSDRFSAERTGGSVSTLTIQRTQQEDSAVYLCASSLVGVWYGYTFGSGTRLTVV.

The rearrangement links TRBV19 to TRBJ2-3; possibly TRBD2 for D (6 bases). Trimming took off 4 bases at V and 2 bases at J, with 10 bases between the two ends. Looked up from germline, CDR1 is LNHDA and CDR2 is SQIVND (reference sequence). This CDR3 spans 14 amino acids. The CDR3: CASSTGLPTDTQYF. In nucleotides, the CDR3 is TGTGCCAGTAGTACCGGACTACCCACAGATACGCAGTATTTT.

This clone has only one observation. The V call is TRBV3-1 (or the pseudogene TRBV3-2), the J call TRBJ1-6; no clear D gene. Trimming removed 4 bases from V and 7 bases from J, with 11 bases in between. CDR3 length equals 14 residues. CDR1 and CDR2 from the germline V gene are LGHDT and YNNKEL (reference sequence). The CDR3 is CASSPAGLNSPLHF. DNA for the CDR3: TGTGCCAGCAGCCCTGCCGGTTTGAATTCACCCCTCCACTTT.

V is TRBV20-1 and J is TRBJ2-3; D remains unclear. The CDR3 runs 10 residues. Trimming pared 3 bases from V and 9 bases from J, leaving 7 bases between. Germline V CDR1 and CDR2: DFQATT, SNEGSKA (reference sequence). Written as DNA, the CDR3 is TGCAGTGCTAGCGTTGGGACGCAGTATTTT. This codes for CSASVGTQYF.

The chain joins TRBV12-3 or TRBV12-4 to TRBJ2-7, with 7 nucleotides matching TRBD1. The CDR3 sequence is 13 residues long. V was clipped by 6 bases and J by 5 bases; unmatched bases: 7. The chain's CDR3 is CASRKTGTHEQYF. Written as DNA, the CDR3 is TGTGCCAGCAGGAAGACAGGGACCCACGAGCAGTACTTC.

This chain uses TRBV5-6 with TRBJ2-5, with TRBD2 as a possible D gene (5 bases). V was clipped by 2 bases and J by 4 bases, with 15 bases between them. CDR1 and CDR2 from the germline V gene are SGHDT and YYEEEE. The length of the CDR3 is 15 residues. CDR3 nucleotides: TGTGCCAGCAGCTTTAGTTGGGTCAGCGGAGAGACCCAGTACTTC. Protein: CASSFSWVSGETQYF.